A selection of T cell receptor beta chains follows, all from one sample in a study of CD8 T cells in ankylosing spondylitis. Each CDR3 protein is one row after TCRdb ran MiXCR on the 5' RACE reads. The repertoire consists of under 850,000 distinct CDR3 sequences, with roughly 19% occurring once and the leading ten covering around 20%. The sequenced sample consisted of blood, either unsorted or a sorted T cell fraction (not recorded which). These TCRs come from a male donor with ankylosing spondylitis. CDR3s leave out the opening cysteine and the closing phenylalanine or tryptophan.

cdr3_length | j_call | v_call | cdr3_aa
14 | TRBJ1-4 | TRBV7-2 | ASSSNSPGSGEKLF
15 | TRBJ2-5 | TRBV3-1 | ASSQWTSGLNQETQY
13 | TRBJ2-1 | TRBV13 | ASSPPGAGDNEQF
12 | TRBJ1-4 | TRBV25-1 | ASSAPLAGEKLF
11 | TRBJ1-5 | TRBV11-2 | ASSLGQFQPQH
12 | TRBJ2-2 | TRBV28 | ASGGRARTGELF
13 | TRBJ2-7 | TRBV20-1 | SARVGGVGSYEQY
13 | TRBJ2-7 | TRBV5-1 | ASSHPSGTTYEQY
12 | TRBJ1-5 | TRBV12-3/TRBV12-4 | ASSFLAVDQPQH
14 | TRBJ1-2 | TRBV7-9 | ASSFSPDRDNYGYT
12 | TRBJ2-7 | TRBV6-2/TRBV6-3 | ATKDRGVAYEQY